The 10 T cell receptor beta chains below all came from one sample that was sequenced in a study of T cells after somatic rescue of genetic block. Libraries were prepared by immunoSEQ multiplex PCR; TCRdb keeps only in-frame clonotypes and omits some of them. The table records 110,000 or so clones, approximately 90% of them present only once. Sequenced: peripheral blood mononuclear cells (PBMCs). The origin of the receptors is a young woman.

This chain uses TRBV6-6 with TRBJ2-1; possibly TRBD2 for D (5 bases). Trimming left V 8 bases short and J 4 bases short, with 12 bases between. Germline loops: CDR1 MNHNY, CDR2 SVGAGI (reference sequence). The CDR3 is made up of 13 amino acids. CDR3 amino acids: CASGLDYYNEQFF. For the CDR3, the DNA is TGTGCCAGCGGCCTCGACTATTACAATGAGCAGTTCTTC.

The chain uses TRBV11-3 and TRBJ2-7; 11 bases fit TRBD2. Germline V gene lookup returns CDR1 SGHNT and CDR2 YENEEA. V lost 1 base, J lost 6 bases, and 17 bases stayed unmatched. The length of the CDR3 is 19 residues. The DNA for the CDR3 is TGTGCCAGCAGCTTAGGGGGGTGGACTAGCGGGCGGGACATTGGCGAGCAGTACTTC. It is translated as CASSLGGWTSGRDIGEQYF.

Note on this clone: The junction departs from the called germline gene at one end, perhaps through a read error. Other DNA sequences in this sample translate to the same CDR3. This chain uses TRBV19 with TRBJ1-6; D is undetermined. Germline CDR1 and CDR2: LNHDA and SQIVND (reference sequence). This CDR3 has 14 residues. The CDR3 region is CASRVGFGNSPLHF. CDR3 DNA sequence: TGTGCCAGTAGGGTGGGGTTTGGGAATTCGCCCCTCCACTTT.

This chain connects TRBV18 to TRBJ2-7; 9 bases agree with TRBD1. V shed 6 bases and J 0 bases; nucleotides not matched to a gene: 6. CDR3 length: 15 residues. The germline V gene encodes CDR1 KGHSH and CDR2 LQKENI. CDR3 sequence reads: CASSTGQGSSYEQYF. In DNA form, the CDR3 reads TGTGCCAGCTCGACCGGACAGGGGTCCTCCTACGAGCAGTACTTC.

The rearrangement links TRBV18 to TRBJ1-1; the match to TRBD1 covers 11 bases. Germline CDR1 is KGHSH and CDR2 is LQKENI. Trimming cost V 4 bases and J 3 bases; bases outside gene matches: 4. CDR3 length: 15 amino acids. This CDR3 is CASSQMGQGDTEAFF. In nucleotides, the CDR3 is TGTGCCAGCTCACAGATGGGACAGGGGGACACTGAAGCTTTCTTT.

The J gene is TRBJ2-5, the V gene TRBV5-1; TRBD1 aligns across 9 bases. V gave up 7 bases and J gave up 1 base; unmatched junction bases: 11. Germline lookup yields CDR1 SGHRS and CDR2 YFSETQ. The CDR3 is 16 amino acids. CDR3 nucleotides: TGCGCCAGCTTCCTTCAACAGGGGGCTGGCCAAGAGACCCAGTACTTC. Translated, it gives CASFLQQGAGQETQYF.

J is TRBJ1-1 and V is TRBV7-2; 10 bases map to TRBD1. Germline V lookup: CDR1 SGHTA, CDR2 FQGNSA. This CDR3 has 15 residues. V lost 5 bases, J lost 4 bases, and 7 bases stayed unmatched. DNA of the CDR3: TGTGCCAGCAGCGGAGGGGACAGGGGAGGCACTGAAGCTTTCTTT. Protein product: CASSGGDRGGTEAFF.

This sequence joins TRBV11-3 and TRBJ2-1; D is unresolved. V was clipped by 0 bases and J by 10 bases, with 10 bases between them. Germline V CDR1 and CDR2: SGHNT, YENEEA. This CDR3 is built from 13 residues. The CDR3 bases are TGTGCCAGCAGCTTAGAAGACTCGGGCGAGCAGTTCTTC. It specifies CASSLEDSGEQFF.

The chain joins TRBV30 to TRBJ1-2; possible D gene TRBD1, 6 bases. Germline loops: CDR1 GTSNPN, CDR2 SVGIG (reference sequence). Trimming removed 7 bases at V and 7 bases at J, with 10 bases between. This CDR3 contains 10 residues. In DNA, the CDR3 is TGTGCCTTCAGGGGCGGTGGCTACACCTTC. Its translation is CAFRGGGYTF.

The CDR3 coding sequence is TGTGCCAGCAGCCAAGAATATAAGGGGCTGGAGGGCTACACCTTC. Protein: CASSQEYKGLEGYTF. This chain connects TRBV4-2 to TRBJ1-2, with a tentative D call TRBD1 (5 bases). The germline V and J ends were trimmed by 0 bases and 8 bases, with 16 bases remaining between them. CDR3 length: 15 residues. In germline, CDR1 is LGHNA, CDR2 YNFKEQ.